The entry below describes one TCR beta chain. Antigen unknown. This sample is drawn from a study of beta chain features in type 1 diabetes. Turning to the study itself: Across all samples, some 110 million sorted cells were examined.

Findings of the study overall: Resolution of whether HLA type affects TCRB rearrangement was not achieved here. People with Type 1 diabetes carried modestly yet significantly shorter TCRB CDR3s in all four CD4+ subsets.

Of the isolated RNA, all was reverse transcribed, and so the sequenced material was expressed TCRB transcripts. Assay: immunoSEQ multiplex PCR; the TCRdb copy retains only in-frame clones and omits some. The sample holds roughly 260,000 clones, 20% seen once. The sample consisted of naive CD4+ T cells from blood. The sequence was obtained from a woman aged 40-49 years with type 1 diabetes.

The CDR3 nucleotides read TGCGCCAGCAGCCAAGAAGCTGAGAGCAATCAGCCCCAGCATTTT. Protein: CASSQEAESNQPQHF. V usage is TRBV4-3 and J usage is TRBJ1-5; the D is unclear. The CDR3 is made up of 15 amino acids. V shed 0 bases and J shed 1 base, with 7 bases lying between them. Germline V gene lookup returns CDR1 LGHNA and CDR2 YSLEER.